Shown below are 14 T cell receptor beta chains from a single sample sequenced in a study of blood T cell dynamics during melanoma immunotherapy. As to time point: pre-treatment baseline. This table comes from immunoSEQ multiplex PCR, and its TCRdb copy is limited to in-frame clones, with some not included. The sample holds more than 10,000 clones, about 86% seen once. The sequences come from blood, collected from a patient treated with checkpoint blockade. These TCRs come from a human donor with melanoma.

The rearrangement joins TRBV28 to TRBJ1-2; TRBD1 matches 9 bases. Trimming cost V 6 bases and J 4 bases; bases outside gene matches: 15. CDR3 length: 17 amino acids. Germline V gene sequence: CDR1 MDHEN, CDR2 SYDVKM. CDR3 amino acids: CASSSPGQGMRTYGYTF. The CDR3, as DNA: TGTGCCAGCAGCTCGCCGGGACAGGGAATGAGGACCTATGGCTACACCTTC.

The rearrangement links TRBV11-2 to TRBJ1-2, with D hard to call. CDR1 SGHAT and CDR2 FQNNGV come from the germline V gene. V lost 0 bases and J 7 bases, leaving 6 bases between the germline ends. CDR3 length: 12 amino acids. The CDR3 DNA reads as TGTGCCAGCAGCTTAGAAGTGGTTGGCTACACCTTC. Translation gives CASSLEVVGYTF.

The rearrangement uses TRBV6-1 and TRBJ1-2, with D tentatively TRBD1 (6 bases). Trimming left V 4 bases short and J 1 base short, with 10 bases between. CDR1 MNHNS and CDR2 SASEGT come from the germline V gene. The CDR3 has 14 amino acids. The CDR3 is CASSGLQGNYGYTF. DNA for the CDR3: TGTGCCAGCAGTGGGCTACAGGGTAACTATGGCTACACCTTC.

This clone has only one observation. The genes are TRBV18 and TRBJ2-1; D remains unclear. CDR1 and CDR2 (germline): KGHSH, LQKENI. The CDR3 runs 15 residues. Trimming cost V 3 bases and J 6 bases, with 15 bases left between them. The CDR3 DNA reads TGTGCCAGCTCACCTCGGCCGCACAACGGCAATGAGCAGTTCTTC. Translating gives CASSPRPHNGNEQFF.

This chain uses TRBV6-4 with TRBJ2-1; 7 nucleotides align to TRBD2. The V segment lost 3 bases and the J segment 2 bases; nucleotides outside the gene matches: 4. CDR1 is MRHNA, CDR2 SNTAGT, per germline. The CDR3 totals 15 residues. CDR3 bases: TGTGCCAGCAGTGAAGCTAGCGGCGCCTACAATGAGCAGTTCTTC. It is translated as CASSEASGAYNEQFF.

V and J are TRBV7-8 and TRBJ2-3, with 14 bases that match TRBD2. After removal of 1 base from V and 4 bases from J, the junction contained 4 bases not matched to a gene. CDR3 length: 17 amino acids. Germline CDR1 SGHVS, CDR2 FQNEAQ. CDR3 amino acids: CASSLVGLAGVADTQYF. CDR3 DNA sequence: TGTGCCAGCAGCTTAGTGGGACTAGCGGGAGTGGCAGATACGCAGTATTTT.

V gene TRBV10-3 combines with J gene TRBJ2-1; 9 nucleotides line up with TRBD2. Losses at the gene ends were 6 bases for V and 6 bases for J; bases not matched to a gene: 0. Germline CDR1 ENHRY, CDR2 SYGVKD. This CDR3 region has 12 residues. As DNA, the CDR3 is TGTGCCATCAGACTAGCGGGCAATGAGCAGTTCTTC. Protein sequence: CAIRLAGNEQFF.

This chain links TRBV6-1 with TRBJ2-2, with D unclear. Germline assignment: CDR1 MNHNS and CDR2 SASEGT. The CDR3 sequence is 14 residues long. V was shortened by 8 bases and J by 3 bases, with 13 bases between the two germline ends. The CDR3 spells CASPKALDTGELFF. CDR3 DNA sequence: TGTGCCAGCCCCAAAGCCCTGGACACCGGGGAGCTGTTTTTT.

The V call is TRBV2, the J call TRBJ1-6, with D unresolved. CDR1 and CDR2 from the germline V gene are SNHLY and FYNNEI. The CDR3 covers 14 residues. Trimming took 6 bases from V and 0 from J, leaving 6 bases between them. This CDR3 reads CASSWDSYNSPLHF. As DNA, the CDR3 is TGTGCCAGCAGCTGGGACTCCTATAATTCACCCCTCCACTTT.

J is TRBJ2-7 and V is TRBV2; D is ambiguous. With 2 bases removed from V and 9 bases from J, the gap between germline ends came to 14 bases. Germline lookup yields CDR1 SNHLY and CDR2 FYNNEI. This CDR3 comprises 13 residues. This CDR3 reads CASSEIDGLGQYF. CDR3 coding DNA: TGTGCCAGCAGTGAAATTGATGGCCTCGGGCAGTACTTC.

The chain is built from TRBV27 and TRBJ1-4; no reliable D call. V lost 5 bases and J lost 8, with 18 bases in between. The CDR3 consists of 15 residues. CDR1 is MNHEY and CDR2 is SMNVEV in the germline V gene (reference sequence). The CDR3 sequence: CASSPLWRGGEKLFF. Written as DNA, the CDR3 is TGTGCCAGCAGTCCTCTTTGGCGGGGAGGCGAAAAACTGTTTTTT.

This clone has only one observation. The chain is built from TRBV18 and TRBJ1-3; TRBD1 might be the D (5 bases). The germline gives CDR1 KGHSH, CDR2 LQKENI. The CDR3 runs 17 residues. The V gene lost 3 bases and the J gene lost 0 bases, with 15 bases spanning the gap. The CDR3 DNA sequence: TGTGCCAGCTCACCTGTTAGGACATCCAGCTCTGGAAACACCATATATTTT. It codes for CASSPVRTSSSGNTIYF.

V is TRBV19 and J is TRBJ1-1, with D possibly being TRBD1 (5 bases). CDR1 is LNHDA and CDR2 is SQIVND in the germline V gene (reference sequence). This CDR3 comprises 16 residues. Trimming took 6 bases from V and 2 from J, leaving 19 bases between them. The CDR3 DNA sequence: TGTGCCAGTAGATGGAGGGGTGGGCAGCTCAACACTGAAGCTTTCTTT. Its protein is CASRWRGGQLNTEAFF. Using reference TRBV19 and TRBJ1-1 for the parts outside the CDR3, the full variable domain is DGGITQSPKYLFRKEGQNVTLSCEQNLNHDAMYWYRQDPGQGLRLIYYSQIVNDFQKGDIAEGYSVSREKKESFPLTVTSAQKNPTAFYLCASRWRGGQLNTEAFFGQGTRLTVV.

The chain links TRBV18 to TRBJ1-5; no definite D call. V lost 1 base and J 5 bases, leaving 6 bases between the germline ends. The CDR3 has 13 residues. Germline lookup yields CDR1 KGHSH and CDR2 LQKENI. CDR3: CASSPLADQPQHF. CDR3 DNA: TGTGCCAGCTCACCACTGGCGGATCAGCCCCAGCATTTT.